These T cell receptor beta chains were read from a single sample in a study of early T cells in non-severe SARS-CoV-2 infection. TCRdb fed the 5' RACE reads into MiXCR, producing one record per CDR3 protein. The data hold under 85,000 distinct CDR3 sequences, with 8.5% to 10% observed a single time. Sequencing input: whole blood. The receptors originated from an adult who was a healthcare worker with PCR-confirmed SARS-CoV-2 infection or an uninfected control (not recorded which). CDR3s include the opening cysteine and the closing phenylalanine or tryptophan. The order of the fields is V gene, J gene, D gene, clone size, CDR3 DNA, CDR3 protein. D genes are given only for firm matches. Some rows mark clone size as missing; the rest say once, few, many or name a class of expanded clone.

TRBV7-2	TRBJ1-6	.	few	TGTGCCAGCAGCTTTAACGGGGAATCACCCCTCCACTTT	CASSFNGESPLHF
TRBV25-1	TRBJ2-5	.	many	TGTGCCAGCAGCGCAGGGGAGACCCAGTACTTC	CASSAGETQYF
TRBV11-2	TRBJ2-7	.	many	TGTGCCAGCAGCGGGGTTACCTACGAGCAGTACTTC	CASSGVTYEQYF
TRBV4-2	TRBJ1-1	.	.	TGTGCCAGCAGCCAAGATTGGGCAGATTATGAAGCTTTCTTT	CASSQDWADYEAFF
TRBV11-2	TRBJ2-2	TRBD1	few	TGTGCCAGCAGCTCCCTGACAGGGAAAGCCGGGGAGCTGTTTTTT	CASSSLTGKAGELFF
TRBV29-1	TRBJ2-1	.	.	TGCAGCGTTGAAGATCTTCCGGGAGCTGCGTACAATGAGCAGTTCTTC	CSVEDLPGAAYNEQFF
TRBV11-2	TRBJ2-3	.	.	TGTGCCAGCAGCTTAGGCGGGGCCTCACCAGATACGCAGTATTTT	CASSLGGASPDTQYF
TRBV2	TRBJ2-3	.	few	TGTGCCAGCTCCGGACAGCTCACAGATACGCAGTATTTT	CASSGQLTDTQYF
TRBV18	TRBJ2-1	TRBD2	.	TGTGCCAGCTCACGAACTAGCGGACCGTTCAATGAGCAGTTCTTC	CASSRTSGPFNEQFF
TRBV5-1	TRBJ1-4	.	few	TGCGCCAGCAGCTTGGTAGGGGGTAGGGGAGAACTGTTTTTT	CASSLVGGRGELFF
TRBV20-1	TRBJ2-1	TRBD2	many	TGCAGTGCTCCCTCGGGGAGGGGCGGGGATGAGCAGTTCTTC	CSAPSGRGGDEQFF
TRBV23-1	TRBJ2-7	TRBD2	many	TGCGCCAGCAGCCCCAGGGGGAGACTAGCGGGAGGGCTAGGCCTCGAGCAGTACTTC	CASSPRGRLAGGLGLEQYF
TRBV7-2	TRBJ2-1	.	.	TGTGCCAGCAGCTTATCAAGGGGAGAGAGTGAGCAGTTCTTC	CASSLSRGESEQFF
TRBV6-1	TRBJ2-3	TRBD2	few	TGTGCCAACAGGCCGGGACTAGCGGGGGGCGACACGCAGTATTTT	CANRPGLAGGDTQYF
TRBV6-2/TRBV6-3	TRBJ2-5	.	many	TGTGCCAGCAGTTACTCGATCCCAAGCGGTCGTCAAGAGACCCAGTACTTC	CASSYSIPSGRQETQYF
TRBV7-3	TRBJ2-5	.	many	TGTGCCAGCAGCCCAGGGGGAGGGAGAGAGACCCAGTACTTC	CASSPGGGRETQYF
TRBV27	TRBJ2-5	TRBD2	few	TGTGCCAGCAGTCCACTAGCGGGAACCTCGAGAGAGACCCAGTACTTC	CASSPLAGTSRETQYF
TRBV5-1	TRBJ2-7	.	many	TGCGCCAGCAGCTTGGGGAGGGCATCCGAGCAGTACTTC	CASSLGRASEQYF
TRBV20-1	TRBJ1-4	.	many	TGCAGTGCTAGAGATATGTTGGGGGCTGCGACTAATGAAAAACTGTTTTTT	CSARDMLGAATNEKLFF
TRBV6-2/TRBV6-3	TRBJ2-1	.	many	TGTGCCAGCAGTTCAAGACTAGGGGGCGATGAGCAGTTCTTC	CASSSRLGGDEQFF
TRBV7-9	TRBJ2-3	.	few	TGTGCCAGCAGCTTAGCGGCGGACACAGATACGCAGTATTTT	CASSLAADTDTQYF
TRBV29-1	TRBJ2-7	.	few	TGCAGCGTTGGTAGGTCCTCCGACGAGCAGTACTTC	CSVGRSSDEQYF
TRBV19	TRBJ2-3	.	few	TGTGCCAGTAGTATTTGGTCCGGCGGGGCGAAAGATACGCAGTATTTT	CASSIWSGGAKDTQYF
TRBV11-2	TRBJ2-1	.	many	TGTGCCAGCAGCTTCCATTCTCCGGGGAGCTCCTACAATGAGCAGTTCTTC	CASSFHSPGSSYNEQFF